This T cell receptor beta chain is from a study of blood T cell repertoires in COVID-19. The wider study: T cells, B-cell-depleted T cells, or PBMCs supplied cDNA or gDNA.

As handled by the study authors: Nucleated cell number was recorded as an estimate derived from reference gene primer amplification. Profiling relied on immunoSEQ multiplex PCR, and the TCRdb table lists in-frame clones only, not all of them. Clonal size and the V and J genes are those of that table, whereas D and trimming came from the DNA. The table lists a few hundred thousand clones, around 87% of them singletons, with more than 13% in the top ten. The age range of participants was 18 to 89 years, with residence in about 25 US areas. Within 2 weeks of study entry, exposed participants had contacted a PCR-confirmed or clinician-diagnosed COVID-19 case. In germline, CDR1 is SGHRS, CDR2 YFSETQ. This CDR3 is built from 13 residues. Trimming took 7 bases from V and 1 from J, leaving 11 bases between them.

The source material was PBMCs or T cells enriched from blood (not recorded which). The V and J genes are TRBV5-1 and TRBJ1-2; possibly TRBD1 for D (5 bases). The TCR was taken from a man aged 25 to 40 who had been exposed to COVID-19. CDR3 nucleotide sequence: TGCGCCAGCTCCACCCAGGGTAACTATGGCTACACCTTC. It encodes CASSTQGNYGYTF.